The 10 T cell receptor beta chains in this list originate from one sample, sequenced in a study of T-cell memory formation after mild COVID-19. Via MiXCR, TCRdb re-called the 5' RACE reads, giving one row per CDR3 protein. Among around 390,000 distinct CDR3 sequences, approximately 15% were seen once, and the ten largest hold roughly 21%. Sequencing input: PBMCs or a T cell subset sorted from them (not recorded which). These receptors came from a man younger than 35 who had mild COVID-19 (a few samples of this study predate the infection). Cell type and time point are not known.

The chain carries TRBV20-1 and TRBJ2-3, with D possibly TRBD1 on 5 matching bases. This CDR3 has 15 amino acids. V was pared by 0 bases and J by 0 bases, with 10 bases between. Germline V lookup: CDR1 DFQATT, CDR2 SNEGSKA (reference sequence). The CDR3 sequence is CSARDRQPSTDTQYF. The CDR3 region has the DNA TGCAGTGCTAGAGATCGACAGCCTAGCACAGATACGCAGTATTTT.

This clonotype has a handful of counts. This chain connects TRBV3-1 to TRBJ2-1; 8 bases agree with TRBD2. The CDR3 extends over 14 amino acids. Germline V gene data show CDR1 as LGHDT and CDR2 as YNNKEL (reference sequence). Trimming cost V 4 bases and J 8 bases; bases outside gene matches: 7. In nucleotides, the CDR3 is TGTGCCAGCAGCCCGGGGGGGGGCACGGATGAGCAGTTCTTC. Translated, it gives CASSPGGGTDEQFF.

This clonotype was counted between two and nine times. This chain joins TRBV12-3 or TRBV12-4 and TRBJ1-6; D may be TRBD1 (6 bases). V lost 3 bases to trimming and J lost 7 bases, with 13 bases between them. The CDR3 is 15 residues long. CDR3 sequence reads: CASSFGGHKNSPLHF. The CDR3 nucleotides read TGTGCCAGCAGTTTTGGGGGACATAAGAATTCACCCCTCCACTTT.

The chain joins TRBV29-1 to TRBJ2-1, with a tentative D call TRBD2 (6 bases). The V end was cut by 4 bases, the J end by 0 bases, with 10 bases between. This CDR3 comprises 14 residues. Germline assignment: CDR1 SQVTM and CDR2 ANQGSEA. CDR3 sequence reads: CSVVDGSSYNEQFF. Written as DNA, the CDR3 is TGCAGCGTTGTCGACGGGAGCTCCTACAATGAGCAGTTCTTC.

The chain uses TRBV20-1 and TRBJ2-3; possibly TRBD1 for D (5 bases). Trimming took off 5 bases at V and 2 bases at J, with 11 bases between the two ends. CDR3 size: 13 residues. CDR1 is DFQATT, CDR2 SNEGSKA, per germline (reference sequence). The CDR3 DNA reads as TGCAGTGCTCCTTGGGGCTCCACAGATACGCAGTATTTT. Protein sequence: CSAPWGSTDTQYF.

This clonotype was counted only a few times. This chain links TRBV20-1 with TRBJ2-1; 9 positions agree with TRBD1. The germline V gene has CDR1 DFQATT and CDR2 SNEGSKA (reference sequence). This CDR3 comprises 14 residues. V gave up 0 bases and J gave up 9 bases; unmatched junction bases: 6. CDR3 protein: CSAREGTGYGEQFF. CDR3 in DNA: TGCAGTGCTAGAGAGGGGACAGGGTACGGTGAGCAGTTCTTC.

This sequence joins TRBV5-1 and TRBJ2-2; D gene unclear. V lost 0 bases to trimming and J lost 6 bases, with 6 bases between them. Germline CDR1 reads SGHRS; CDR2 reads YFSETQ. The CDR3 is made up of 13 amino acids. The chain's CDR3 is CASSLDNSGELFF. The CDR3 bases are TGCGCCAGCAGCTTGGACAACTCCGGGGAGCTGTTTTTT.

This clonotype showed up just once. The V and J genes are TRBV25-1 and TRBJ1-1, with TRBD1 matching 11 bases. The germline gives CDR1 MGHDK, CDR2 SYGVNS. The J segment lost 10 bases and the V segment lost 8 bases, leaving 3 bases of the junction unmatched. CDR3 size: 11 residues. The CDR3 sequence is CASGQGARAFF. For the CDR3, the DNA is TGTGCCAGCGGACAGGGGGCGCGAGCTTTCTTT.

In this sample, this clonotype turned up a few times. The gene calls are TRBV7-8 and TRBJ2-5; D might be TRBD1 or TRBD2, each matching 5 bases. CDR3 size: 13 residues. The V gene's germline CDR1 is SGHVS and CDR2 FQNEAQ. V lost 5 bases to trimming and J lost 2 bases, with 9 bases between them. Written as DNA, the CDR3 is TGTGCCAGCAGCGGGACGCCGCAAGAGACCCAGTACTTC. Translated: CASSGTPQETQYF.

The table lists this clonotype with a few counts. The genes are TRBV20-1 and TRBJ2-1; 9 bases map to TRBD1. The germline V gene has CDR1 DFQATT and CDR2 SNEGSKA (reference sequence). The junction had 10 bases not matched to a gene; V was cut back by 4 bases and J by 6 bases. There are 15 residues in the CDR3. CDR3 DNA: TGCAGTGCTAAAGGCCGGGACAGGGTCTTCAATGAGCAGTTCTTC. Its translation: CSAKGRDRVFNEQFF.